These 21 T cell receptor beta chains were sequenced from one sample in a study of blood T cell repertoires in COVID-19 (TCRdb year 2020). Library construction relied on the immunoSEQ multiplex PCR assay. Sourced from immuneACCESS, this table was stored by TCRdb with only in-frame sequences that have V and J called. A share of the clones is absent; for the studies checked, an unresolved V gene accounts for under half, and the remainder has no known explanation. Counted in this sample were 110,000 or so clones; more than 75% of them appeared once. The ten largest clones capture roughly 3.5% of the sample. The sequenced material came from peripheral blood. The source of these receptors is a man aged 35 to 55 with acute or convalescent COVID-19.

The rearrangement links TRBV4-1 to TRBJ2-1, with 9 positions matching TRBD1. The germline V gene encodes CDR1 MGHRA and CDR2 YSYEKL. This CDR3 has 16 amino acids. The V gene end was trimmed by 3 bases and the J gene end by 2 bases; junction bases not matched to a gene: 5. CDR3 sequence reads: CASSHLGQGPYNEQFF. DNA for the CDR3: TGCGCCAGCAGCCACCTGGGACAGGGACCCTACAATGAGCAGTTCTTC.

CDR3 DNA sequence: TGTGCCAGCAGCCAAGTCCGGCGGGGCCAGTACTTC. This sequence encodes CASSQVRRGQYF. The chain joins TRBV3-1 (or the pseudogene TRBV3-2) to TRBJ2-5; a possible D gene is TRBD2 (6 bases). The V end was cut by 1 base, the J end by 10 bases, with 10 bases between. The CDR3 is made up of 12 amino acids. Germline V gene lookup returns CDR1 LGHDT and CDR2 YNNKEL (reference sequence).

This chain uses TRBV7-9 with TRBJ1-5; no clear D gene. Between the trimmed V and J ends, which lost 1 base and 9 bases, there was a span of 10 bases. The CDR3 is made up of 13 amino acids. CDR1 is SEHNR and CDR2 is FQNEAQ in the germline V gene (reference sequence). The chain's CDR3 is CASSLEGGRPQHF. The CDR3 DNA follows: TGTGCCAGCAGCTTAGAAGGAGGGAGGCCCCAGCATTTT.

The chain employs TRBV29-1 and TRBJ1-2, with TRBD1 identical over 7 bases. Losses at the gene ends were 1 base for V and 4 bases for J; bases not matched to a gene: 3. Germline V gene sequence: CDR1 SQVTM, CDR2 ANQGSEA. The CDR3 runs to 13 residues. CDR3 amino acids: CSVEAQGSYGYTF. DNA of the CDR3: TGCAGCGTTGAAGCACAGGGGAGCTATGGCTACACCTTC.

The chain carries TRBV9 and TRBJ2-7; D might be TRBD1 (6 bases). The germline V gene encodes CDR1 SGDLS and CDR2 YYNGEE. The CDR3 extends over 12 amino acids. V was pared by 0 bases and J by 5 bases, with 6 bases between. In nucleotides, the CDR3 is TGTGCCAGCAGCGTAGGACAGGACGAGCAGTACTTC. Translating gives CASSVGQDEQYF.

V gene TRBV7-9 combines with J gene TRBJ2-7; a weak D match, TRBD2 (5 bases). The CDR3 totals 13 residues. Between the trimmed V and J ends, which lost 4 bases and 0 bases, there was a span of 7 bases. The germline V gene has CDR1 SEHNR and CDR2 FQNEAQ (reference sequence). DNA for the CDR3: TGTGCCAGCAGCTCACGGGGCTCCTACGAGCAGTACTTC. The encoded protein is CASSSRGSYEQYF.

The V and J genes are TRBV30 and TRBJ1-6; 8 nucleotides agree with TRBD1. V gave up 3 bases and J gave up 8 bases; unmatched junction bases: 9. This CDR3 is 15 amino acids long. Germline loops: CDR1 GTSNPN, CDR2 SVGIG (reference sequence). The CDR3 DNA is TGTGCCTGGAGCACCGGGACAGGACGACATTCACCCCTCCACTTT. Protein: CAWSTGTGRHSPLHF. The full variable domain, in which reference TRBV30 and TRBJ1-6 provide the parts outside the CDR3, is SQTIHQWPATLVQPVGSPLSLECTVEGTSNPNLYWYRQAAGRGLQLLFYSVGIGQISSEVPQNLSASRPQDRQFILSSKKLLLSDSGFYLCAWSTGTGRHSPLHFGNGTRLTVT.

V gene TRBV5-6 combines with J gene TRBJ2-7; tentative D call: TRBD2 (5 bases). The CDR3 spans 13 residues. Trimming cost V 4 bases and J 1 base, with 9 bases left between them. Germline CDR1 reads SGHDT; CDR2 reads YYEEEE. Written as DNA, the CDR3 is TGTGCCAGCAGCCCGGGGAAGTCCTACGAGCAGTACTTC. It yields the protein CASSPGKSYEQYF.

The rearrangement links TRBV5-4 to TRBJ1-2, with 8 bases aligning to TRBD1. V dropped 4 bases and J dropped 3; count of bases not matched to a gene: 8. The CDR3 totals 15 residues. CDR1 SGHNT and CDR2 YYREEE come from the germline V gene (reference sequence). This chain's CDR3 is CASSLPRGQDYGYTF. The CDR3 DNA reads TGTGCCAGCAGCCTTCCCCGGGGACAGGACTATGGCTACACCTTC. The entire variable domain, with the rest obtained from reference TRBV5-4 and TRBJ1-2, is as follows: ETGVTQSPTHLIKTRGQQVTLRCSSQSGHNTVSWYQQALGQGPQFIFQYYREEENGRGNFPPRFSGLQFPNYSSELNVNALELDDSALYLCASSLPRGQDYGYTFGSGTRLTVV.

This chain links TRBV29-1 with TRBJ2-5, with a weak D call TRBD2 (6 bases). Per the germline V gene, CDR1 is SQVTM and CDR2 is ANQGSEA. The CDR3 extends over 15 amino acids. Trimming shortened V by 7 bases and J by 5 bases, and 23 bases separated the two germline ends. CDR3 nucleotide sequence: TGCAGCGCCATCGTTGCCGGGCGGCGGGGCGAGACCCAGTACTTC. It codes for CSAIVAGRRGETQYF.

This clone was observed a single time. The V call is TRBV6-5, the J call TRBJ1-1; D may be TRBD1 (5 bases). V lost 8 bases and J 5 bases, leaving 18 bases between the germline ends. This CDR3 is built from 14 residues. Per germline, CDR1 MNHEY and CDR2 SVGAGI. CDR3 sequence (DNA): TGTGCCAGCGAGGGCGGCGGCGGGGGGACTGAAGCTTTCTTT. Its translation is CASEGGGGGTEAFF.

The J gene is TRBJ1-2, the V gene TRBV7-9; a weak D match, TRBD1 (6 bases). CDR1 is SEHNR, CDR2 FQNEAQ, per germline (reference sequence). V was trimmed by 2 bases and J by 8 bases, leaving 12 bases between them. This CDR3 has 13 residues. CDR3 bases: TGTGCCAGCAGCTTAATACAGGGAGAAGGCTACACCTTC. Translation: CASSLIQGEGYTF.

This clone was counted once. The chain has TRBV13 and TRBJ1-2; D is uncertain. V dropped 2 bases and J dropped 2 bases, with 9 bases sitting between them. The CDR3 is 14 residues long. CDR1 and CDR2 from the germline V gene are PRHDT and FYEKMQ (reference sequence). The CDR3 DNA is TGTGCCAGCAGCTTATTGCGGCTGAACTATGGCTACACCTTC. Amino acid sequence: CASSLLRLNYGYTF.

The rearrangement links TRBV7-2 to TRBJ2-5, with 10 positions matching TRBD2. Germline lookup yields CDR1 SGHTA and CDR2 FQGNSA. V was pared by 1 base and J by 4 bases, with 12 bases of the junction left unmatched. The CDR3 runs to 18 residues. Written as DNA, the CDR3 is TGTGCCAGCAGCTTAGAATTGGTAGCGGGGGGTCCCGGAGAGACCCAGTACTTC. Its translation: CASSLELVAGGPGETQYF.

This chain connects TRBV5-6 to TRBJ2-2, with 8 positions matching TRBD1. The CDR3 loop spans 16 amino acids. The J segment lost 1 base and the V segment lost 4 bases, leaving 6 bases of the junction unmatched. Per germline, CDR1 SGHDT and CDR2 YYEEEE. CDR3 nucleotides: TGTGCCAGCAGCACGGCCGGGACAGGGAACACCGGGGAGCTGTTTTTT. Translation: CASSTAGTGNTGELFF.

Points on this clone: In the same sample, other DNA sequences code for this CDR3. CDR3 sequence (DNA): TGTGCCACCAGTGACTCCACAGGGTCCTACGAGCAGTACTTC. It specifies CATSDSTGSYEQYF. The chain is built from TRBV24-1 and TRBJ2-7; weak D call: TRBD1 (6 bases). Trimming stripped 4 bases from V and 1 base from J, with 10 bases between. The CDR3 totals 14 residues. Germline CDR1 reads KGHDR; CDR2 reads SFDVKD.

The chain combines TRBV2 with TRBJ2-2; 7 bases are a match to TRBD1. Germline CDR1 and CDR2: SNHLY and FYNNEI. With V trimmed by 5 bases and J by 6 bases, 9 bases remained unmatched. This CDR3 comprises 15 residues. The CDR3, as DNA: TGTGCCAGCAGTCCAAACAGGGGACAAGCCGGGGAGCTGTTTTTT. It is translated as CASSPNRGQAGELFF.

This chain joins TRBV12-5 and TRBJ2-7; D is undetermined. Germline CDR1 and CDR2: LGHNT and FRNRAP. Trimming stripped 10 bases from V and 0 bases from J, with 10 bases between. The CDR3 is made up of 12 amino acids. CDR3 amino acids: CATAGTSYEQYF. The CDR3 DNA reads TGTGCTACCGCAGGTACCTCCTACGAGCAGTACTTC.

The gene calls are TRBV7-3 and TRBJ2-3; maybe TRBD1 (5 bases). Germline V gene sequence: CDR1 SGHTA, CDR2 FQGTGA. The CDR3 sequence is 15 residues long. V lost 2 bases, J lost 6 bases, and 15 bases lay in between. Written as DNA, the CDR3 is TGTGCCAGCAGCTTAGTGGGGCCTGGTGTGGATACGCAGTATTTT. Its protein is CASSLVGPGVDTQYF.

V and J are TRBV24-1 and TRBJ1-1, with TRBD1 matching over 9 bases. The CDR3 runs to 16 residues. Germline loops: CDR1 KGHDR, CDR2 SFDVKD. With V trimmed by 4 bases and J by 0 bases, 5 bases remained unmatched. CDR3: CATSEADRGLNTEAFF. The CDR3 DNA follows: TGTGCCACCAGTGAAGCGGACAGGGGCCTGAACACTGAAGCTTTCTTT.

The rearrangement joins TRBV5-4 to TRBJ2-3; tentatively, D is TRBD1 (6 bases). V was cut by 0 bases and J by 2 bases, with 13 bases left in between. The germline gives CDR1 SGHNT, CDR2 YYREEE (reference sequence). This CDR3 spans 16 amino acids. The CDR3: CASSLALGHYTDTQYF. The CDR3 nucleotides read TGTGCCAGCAGCTTGGCCTTGGGACATTACACAGATACGCAGTATTTT.